This TCR beta chain was recovered during a study of cytomegalovirus exposure and HLA in healthy donors. General study points: The authors enumerated around 150 TCR beta chains as linked to cytomegalovirus. Later analysis indicated greater clonal expansion among HLA-associated TCR beta chains than among equally common other chains.

Vbeta (60) and Jbeta (13) primers were used in the PCR. Data came from immunoSEQ multiplex PCR; TCRdb stores just in-frame clones and leaves some out. The table has 170,000 or so clones, about 83% seen once. The J segment lost 7 bases and the V segment lost 0 bases, leaving 21 bases of the junction unmatched. CDR3 length equals 19 residues. Germline CDR1 SGDLS, CDR2 YYNGEE. A note on this clone: Its target is unknown.

The specimen was PBMCs. This clonotype originated in a girl aged 10 to 17 in good health and CMV-seropositive. The chain couples TRBV9 to TRBJ1-2, with 7 bases identical to TRBD1. DNA for the CDR3: TGTGCCAGCAGCGTAGGGTTTGTTTCCTATGACAGGGCGGACGGTGGCTACACCTTC. This sequence encodes CASSVGFVSYDRADGGYTF.